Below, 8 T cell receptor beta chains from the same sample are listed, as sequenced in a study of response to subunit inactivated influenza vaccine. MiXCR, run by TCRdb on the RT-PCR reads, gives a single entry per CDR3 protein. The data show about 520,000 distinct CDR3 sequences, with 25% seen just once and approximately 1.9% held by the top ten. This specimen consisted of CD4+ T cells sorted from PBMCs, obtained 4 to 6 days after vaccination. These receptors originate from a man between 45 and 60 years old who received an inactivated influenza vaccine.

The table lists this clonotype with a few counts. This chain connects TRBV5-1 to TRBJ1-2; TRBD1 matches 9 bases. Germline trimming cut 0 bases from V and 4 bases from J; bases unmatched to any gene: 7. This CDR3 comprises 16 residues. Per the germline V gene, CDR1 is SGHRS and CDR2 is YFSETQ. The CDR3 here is CASSLAPGTGTYGYTF. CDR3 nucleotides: TGCGCCAGCAGCTTGGCACCCGGGACAGGGACCTATGGCTACACCTTC.

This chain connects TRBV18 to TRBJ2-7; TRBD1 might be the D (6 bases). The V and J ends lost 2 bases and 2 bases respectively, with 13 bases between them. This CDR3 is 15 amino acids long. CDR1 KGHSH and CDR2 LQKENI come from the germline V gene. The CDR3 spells CASSPGGRGTYEQYF. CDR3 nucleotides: TGTGCCAGCTCACCAGGTGGCAGGGGCACCTACGAGCAGTACTTC. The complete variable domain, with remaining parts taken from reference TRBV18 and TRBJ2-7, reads NAGVMQNPRHLVRRRGQEARLRCSPMKGHSHVYWYRQLPEEGLKFMVYLQKENIIDESGMPKERFSAEFPKEGPSILRIQQVVRGDSAAYFCASSPGGRGTYEQYFGPGTRLTVT.

The DNA of the CDR3 is TGTGCCAGCAGCTTAACCCCGGGCAATGAGCAGTTCTTC. Translated: CASSLTPGNEQFF. The J gene is TRBJ2-1, the V gene TRBV7-3; D not certain. V lost 0 bases and J 6 bases, leaving 6 bases between the germline ends. The germline V gene encodes CDR1 SGHTA and CDR2 FQGTGA. The CDR3 loop spans 13 amino acids.

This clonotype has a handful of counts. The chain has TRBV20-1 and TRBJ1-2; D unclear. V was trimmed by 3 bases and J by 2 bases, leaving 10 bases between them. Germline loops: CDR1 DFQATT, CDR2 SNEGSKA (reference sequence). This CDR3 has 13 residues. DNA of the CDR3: TGCAGTGCTAGCGGCACCTCAAACTATGGCTACACCTTC. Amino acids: CSASGTSNYGYTF.

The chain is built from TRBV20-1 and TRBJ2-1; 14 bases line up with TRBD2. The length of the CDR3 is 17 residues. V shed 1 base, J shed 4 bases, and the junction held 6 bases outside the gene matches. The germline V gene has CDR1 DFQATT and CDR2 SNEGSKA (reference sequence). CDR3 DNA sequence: TGCAGTGCTAGAGGTAGGACTAGCGGGAGGCATTACAATGAGCAGTTCTTC. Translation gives CSARGRTSGRHYNEQFF.

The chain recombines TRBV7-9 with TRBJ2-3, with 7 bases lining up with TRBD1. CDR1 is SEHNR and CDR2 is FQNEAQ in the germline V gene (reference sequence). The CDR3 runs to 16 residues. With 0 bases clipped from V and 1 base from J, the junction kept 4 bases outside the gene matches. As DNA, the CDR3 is TGTGCCAGCAGCTTAGCTTTGGGGACAGGCACAGATACGCAGTATTTT. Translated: CASSLALGTGTDTQYF.

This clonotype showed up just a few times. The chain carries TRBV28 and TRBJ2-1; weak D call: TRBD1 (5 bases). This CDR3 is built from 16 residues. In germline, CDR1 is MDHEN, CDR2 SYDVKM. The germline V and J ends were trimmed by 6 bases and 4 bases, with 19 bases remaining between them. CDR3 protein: CASSPTGRSRYNEQFF. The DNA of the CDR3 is TGTGCCAGCAGCCCCACAGGTCGGAGTCGGTACAATGAGCAGTTCTTC.

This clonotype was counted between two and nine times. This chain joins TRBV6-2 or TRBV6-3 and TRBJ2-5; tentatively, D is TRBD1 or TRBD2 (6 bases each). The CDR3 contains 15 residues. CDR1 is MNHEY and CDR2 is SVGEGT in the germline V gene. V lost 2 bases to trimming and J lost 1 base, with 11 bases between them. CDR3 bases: TGTGCCAGCAGTTACGGGGGGCCACCCCAAGAGACCCAGTACTTC. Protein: CASSYGGPPQETQYF.